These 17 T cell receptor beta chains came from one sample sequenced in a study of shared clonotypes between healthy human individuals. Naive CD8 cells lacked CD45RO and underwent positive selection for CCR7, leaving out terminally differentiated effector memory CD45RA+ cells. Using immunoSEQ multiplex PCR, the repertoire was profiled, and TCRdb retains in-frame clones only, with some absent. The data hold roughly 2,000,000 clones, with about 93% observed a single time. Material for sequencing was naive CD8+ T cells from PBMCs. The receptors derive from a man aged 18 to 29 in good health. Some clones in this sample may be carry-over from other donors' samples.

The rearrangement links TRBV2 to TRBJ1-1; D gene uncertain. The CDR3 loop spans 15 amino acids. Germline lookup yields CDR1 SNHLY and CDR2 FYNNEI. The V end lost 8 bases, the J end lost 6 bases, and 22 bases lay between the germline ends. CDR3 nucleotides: TGTGCCAGCCTAGAGGGCTCATTCAATTCGGCTGAAGCTTTCTTT. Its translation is CASLEGSFNSAEAFF.

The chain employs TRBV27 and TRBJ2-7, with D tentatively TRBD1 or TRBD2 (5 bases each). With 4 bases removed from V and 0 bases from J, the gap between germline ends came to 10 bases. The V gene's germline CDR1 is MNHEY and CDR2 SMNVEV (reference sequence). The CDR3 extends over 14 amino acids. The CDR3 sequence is CASSWVGGSYEQYF. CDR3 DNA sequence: TGTGCCAGCAGTTGGGTTGGGGGCTCCTACGAGCAGTACTTC.

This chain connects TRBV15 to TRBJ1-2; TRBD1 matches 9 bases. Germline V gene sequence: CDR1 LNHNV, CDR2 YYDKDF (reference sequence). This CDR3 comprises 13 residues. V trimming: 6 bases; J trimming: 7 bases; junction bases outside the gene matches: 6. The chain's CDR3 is CATSGTGIAGYTF. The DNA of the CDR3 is TGTGCCACCAGTGGGACAGGGATAGCTGGCTACACCTTC.

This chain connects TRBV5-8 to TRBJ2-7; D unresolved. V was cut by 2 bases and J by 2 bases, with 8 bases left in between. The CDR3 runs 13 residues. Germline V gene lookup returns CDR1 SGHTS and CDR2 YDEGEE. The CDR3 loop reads CASSFAGTYEQYF. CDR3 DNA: TGTGCCAGCAGCTTTGCCGGCACCTACGAGCAGTACTTC.

CDR3 amino acids: CATRRGVNQPQHF. In DNA form, the CDR3 reads TGTGCCACACGCAGGGGGGTCAATCAGCCCCAGCATTTT. V gene TRBV28 combines with J gene TRBJ1-5, with 7 positions matching TRBD1. J was trimmed by 3 bases and V by 10 bases; bases with no gene match: 6. The CDR3 has 13 amino acids. Germline-derived CDR1 and CDR2 are MDHEN and SYDVKM.

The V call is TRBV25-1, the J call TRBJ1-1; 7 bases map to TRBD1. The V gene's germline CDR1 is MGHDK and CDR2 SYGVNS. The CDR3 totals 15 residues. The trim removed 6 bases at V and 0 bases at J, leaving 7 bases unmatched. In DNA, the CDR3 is TGTGCCAGCAGCCACCCAGGGGGTATGAACACTGAAGCTTTCTTT. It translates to CASSHPGGMNTEAFF.

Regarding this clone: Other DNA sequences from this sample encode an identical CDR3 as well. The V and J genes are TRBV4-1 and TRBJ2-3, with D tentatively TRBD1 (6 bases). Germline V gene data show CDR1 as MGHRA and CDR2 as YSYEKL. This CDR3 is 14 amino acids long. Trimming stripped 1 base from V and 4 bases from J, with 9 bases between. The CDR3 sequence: CASSQVQGPDTQYF. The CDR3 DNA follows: TGCGCCAGCAGCCAAGTACAGGGCCCAGATACGCAGTATTTT.

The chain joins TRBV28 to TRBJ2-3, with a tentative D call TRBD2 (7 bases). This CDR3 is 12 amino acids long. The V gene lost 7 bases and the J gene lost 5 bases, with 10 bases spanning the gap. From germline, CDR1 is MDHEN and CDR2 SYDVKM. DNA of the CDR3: TGTGCCAGCAAGAGGGGGGGAGATACGCAGTATTTT. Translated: CASKRGGDTQYF.

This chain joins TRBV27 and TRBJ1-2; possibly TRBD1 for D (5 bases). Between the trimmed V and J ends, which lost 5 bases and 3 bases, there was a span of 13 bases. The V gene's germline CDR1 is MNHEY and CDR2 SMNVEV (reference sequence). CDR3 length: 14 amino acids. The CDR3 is CASSPGSGDYGYTF. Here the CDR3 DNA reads TGTGCCAGCAGTCCAGGCTCGGGGGACTATGGCTACACCTTC.

CDR3 in DNA: TGCGCCAGCAGCCAATCCTTAGCGGGACGGATCTATGAGCAGTTCTTC. The encoded protein is CASSQSLAGRIYEQFF. This rearrangement joins TRBV4-1 to TRBJ2-1; 8 bases agree with TRBD2. This CDR3 comprises 16 residues. Germline CDR1 reads MGHRA; CDR2 reads YSYEKL. J gave up 8 bases and V 2 bases, and 11 bases lay outside the gene matches.

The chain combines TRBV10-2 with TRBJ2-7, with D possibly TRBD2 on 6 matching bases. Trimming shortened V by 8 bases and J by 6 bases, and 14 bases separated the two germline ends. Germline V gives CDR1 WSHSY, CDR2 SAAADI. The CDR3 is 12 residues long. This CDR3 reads CASSGTSLEQYF. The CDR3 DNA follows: TGCGCCAGCTCGGGGACTTCTCTCGAGCAGTACTTC.

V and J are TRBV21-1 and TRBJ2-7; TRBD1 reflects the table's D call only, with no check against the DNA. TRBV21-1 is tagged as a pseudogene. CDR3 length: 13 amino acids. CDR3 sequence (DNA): TGTGCCAGCAGCAGGACATCAGGGGAAGAGCAGTACTTC. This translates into CASSRTSGEEQYF.

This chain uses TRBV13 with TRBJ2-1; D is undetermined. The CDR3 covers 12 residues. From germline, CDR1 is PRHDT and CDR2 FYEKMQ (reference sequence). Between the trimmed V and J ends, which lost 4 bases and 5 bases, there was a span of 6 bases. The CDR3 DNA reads TGTGCCAGCAGCTCCCACAACAATGAGCAGTTCTTC. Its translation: CASSSHNNEQFF. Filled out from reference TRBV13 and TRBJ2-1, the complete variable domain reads AAGVIQSPRHLIKEKRETATLKCYPIPRHDTVYWYQQGPGQDPQFLISFYEKMQSDKGSIPDRFSAQQFSDYHSELNMSSLELGDSALYFCASSSHNNEQFFGPGTRLTVL.

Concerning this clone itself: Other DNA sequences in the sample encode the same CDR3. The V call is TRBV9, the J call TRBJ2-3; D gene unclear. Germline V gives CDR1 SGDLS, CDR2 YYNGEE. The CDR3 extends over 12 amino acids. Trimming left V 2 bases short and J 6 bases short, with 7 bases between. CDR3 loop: CASSVAEDTQYF. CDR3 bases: TGTGCCAGCAGCGTCGCGGAGGATACGCAGTATTTT.

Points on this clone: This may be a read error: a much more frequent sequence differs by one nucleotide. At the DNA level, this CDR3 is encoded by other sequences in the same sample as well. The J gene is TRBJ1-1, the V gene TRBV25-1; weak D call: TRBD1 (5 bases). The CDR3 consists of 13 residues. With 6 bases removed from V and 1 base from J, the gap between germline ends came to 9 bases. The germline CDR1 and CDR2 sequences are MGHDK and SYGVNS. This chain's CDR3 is CASSLGGNTEAFF. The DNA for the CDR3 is TGTGCCAGCAGCCTGGGGGGGAACACTGAAGCTTTCTTT. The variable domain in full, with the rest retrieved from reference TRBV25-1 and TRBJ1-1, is EADIYQTPRYLVIGTGKKITLECSQTMGHDKMYWYQQDPGMELHLIHYSYGVNSTEKGDLSSESTVSRIRTEHFPLTLESARPSHTSQYLCASSLGGNTEAFFGQGTRLTVV.

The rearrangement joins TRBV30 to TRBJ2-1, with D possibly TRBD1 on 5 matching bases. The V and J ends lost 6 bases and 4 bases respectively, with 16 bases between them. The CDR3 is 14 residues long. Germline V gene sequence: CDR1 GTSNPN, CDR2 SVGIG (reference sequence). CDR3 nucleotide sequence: TGTGCCTGTAATACAGGCCAAGGGTACAATGAGCAGTTCTTC. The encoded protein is CACNTGQGYNEQFF.

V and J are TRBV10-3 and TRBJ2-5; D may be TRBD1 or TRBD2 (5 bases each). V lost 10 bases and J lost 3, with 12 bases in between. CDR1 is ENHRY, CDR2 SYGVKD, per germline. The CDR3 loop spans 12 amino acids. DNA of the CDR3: TGTGCCACCCTAGGGACCGAAGAGACCCAGTACTTC. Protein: CATLGTEETQYF.